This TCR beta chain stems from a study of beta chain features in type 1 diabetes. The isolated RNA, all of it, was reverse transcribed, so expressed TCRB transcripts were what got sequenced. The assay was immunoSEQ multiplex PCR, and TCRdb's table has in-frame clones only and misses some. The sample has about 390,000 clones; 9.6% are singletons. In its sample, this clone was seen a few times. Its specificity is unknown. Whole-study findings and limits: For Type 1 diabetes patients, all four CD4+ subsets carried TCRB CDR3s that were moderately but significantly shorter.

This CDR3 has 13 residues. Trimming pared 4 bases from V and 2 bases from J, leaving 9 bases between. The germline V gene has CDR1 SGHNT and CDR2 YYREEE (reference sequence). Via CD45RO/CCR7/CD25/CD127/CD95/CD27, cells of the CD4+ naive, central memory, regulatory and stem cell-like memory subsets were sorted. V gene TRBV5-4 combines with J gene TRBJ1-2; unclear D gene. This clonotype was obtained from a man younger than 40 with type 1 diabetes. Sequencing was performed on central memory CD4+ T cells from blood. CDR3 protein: CASSLDANYGYTF. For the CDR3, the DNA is TGTGCCAGCAGCCTCGACGCCAACTATGGCTACACCTTC.